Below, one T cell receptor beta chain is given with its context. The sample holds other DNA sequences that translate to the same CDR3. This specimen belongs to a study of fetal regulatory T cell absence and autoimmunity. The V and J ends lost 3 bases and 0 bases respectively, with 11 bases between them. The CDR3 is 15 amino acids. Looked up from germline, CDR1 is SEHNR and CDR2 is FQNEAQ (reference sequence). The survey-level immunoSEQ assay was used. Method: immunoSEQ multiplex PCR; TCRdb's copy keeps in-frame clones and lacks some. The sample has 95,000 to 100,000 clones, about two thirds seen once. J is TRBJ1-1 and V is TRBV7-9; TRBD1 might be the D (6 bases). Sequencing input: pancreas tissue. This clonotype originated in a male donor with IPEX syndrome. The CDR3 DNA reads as TGTGCCAGCAGCTTGGGGCAGGGGTTGAACACTGAAGCTTTCTTT. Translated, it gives CASSLGQGLNTEAFF.